This T cell receptor (beta chain) was captured in a study of control samples from healthy donors and cancer patients. Assay: immunoSEQ multiplex PCR; the TCRdb copy retains only in-frame clones and omits some. Of fewer than 500,000 clones in the sample, more than 80% are singletons; the top ten hold more than 6%. The CDR3 is 14 residues long. Germline V gene data show CDR1 as MNHNY and CDR2 as SVGAGI (reference sequence). Trimming left V 7 bases short and J 0 bases short, with 10 bases between. Sequencing used PBMCs. This receptor was taken from a man aged 35-49 years with head and neck cancer. This chain joins TRBV6-6 and TRBJ1-3; tentative D call: TRBD1 (5 bases). The CDR3 DNA is TGTGCCAGCACCGGGGACCCCTCTGGAAACACCATATATTTT. Protein sequence: CASTGDPSGNTIYF.